The 12 T cell receptor beta chains below were found in one sample sequenced in a study of blood T cell repertoires in COVID-19 (dated by TCRdb to about 2020). Library preparation used the immunoSEQ multiplex PCR assay. The table was pulled from immuneACCESS by TCRdb, which kept in-frame rearrangements only. Such tables lose some clones; where checked, under half of the loss comes from unresolved V genes, and the rest has no known cause. The table for this sample lists under 25,000 clones; 65% to 85% of them were counted only once. The ten largest clones take up about a fifth of the sample. The sequencing sample was made of peripheral blood. The receptors stem from a man at least 80 years old with active or convalescent COVID-19.

V and J are TRBV24-1 and TRBJ2-1, with 7 bases aligning to TRBD2. The CDR3 is 15 residues long. Germline V gives CDR1 KGHDR, CDR2 SFDVKD. J gave up 6 bases and V 3 bases, and 7 bases lay outside the gene matches. CDR3 bases: TGTGCCACCAGTGATAGGGCTAGCGGAAGCAATGAGCAGTTCTTC. It yields the protein CATSDRASGSNEQFF.

This chain connects TRBV9 to TRBJ2-2, with 11 bases that match TRBD2. There are 17 residues in the CDR3. Germline CDR1 SGDLS, CDR2 YYNGEE. V shed 4 bases and J 7 bases; nucleotides not matched to a gene: 12. This CDR3 reads CASSLGTSGLRGGELFF. The CDR3 nucleotides are TGTGCCAGCAGCCTCGGGACTAGCGGTCTCCGGGGCGGGGAGCTGTTTTTT.

The V and J genes are TRBV19 and TRBJ2-1; D is unresolved. CDR3 length: 13 residues. The ends were cut back, 6 bases at V and 0 bases at J, with 6 bases in the middle. Germline V lookup: CDR1 LNHDA, CDR2 SQIVND (reference sequence). CDR3 amino acids: CASRVSSYNEQFF. Written as DNA, the CDR3 is TGTGCCAGTAGAGTTAGCTCCTACAATGAGCAGTTCTTC.

The chain is built from TRBV3-1 (or the pseudogene TRBV3-2) and TRBJ1-1; D possibly corresponds to TRBD1 (6 bases). Germline V CDR1 and CDR2: LGHDT, YNNKEL (reference sequence). The V end was cut by 6 bases, the J end by 11 bases, with 13 bases between. CDR3 length: 11 residues. CDR3 nucleotides: TGTGCCAGCAGTGCAACAGGGATGGCTTTCTTT. As protein: CASSATGMAFF.

This chain joins TRBV10-2 and TRBJ1-6, with D possibly matching TRBD1 (5 bases). This CDR3 is built from 16 residues. Deletions cut 5 bases from V and 6 bases from J, with 17 bases between. Germline CDR1 is WSHSY and CDR2 is SAAADI. DNA for the CDR3: TGCGCCAGCAGTCAGACAATTCTGGGGCCTAATTCACCCCTCCACTTT. Its translation is CASSQTILGPNSPLHF.

This clone was observed once. V usage is TRBV6-5 and J usage is TRBJ2-7; TRBD2 aligns across 7 bases. CDR3 length: 14 amino acids. Unmatched junction bases numbered 8, after V lost 7 bases and J lost 2 bases. Germline V gene lookup returns CDR1 MNHEY and CDR2 SVGAGI. DNA for the CDR3: TGTGCCAGCAAGTCGCTAGCGGAGACCTACGAGCAGTACTTC. Protein: CASKSLAETYEQYF.

The chain recombines TRBV6-2 or TRBV6-3 with TRBJ1-6; D might be TRBD1 (6 bases). This CDR3 has 14 residues. Trimming took off 4 bases at V and 7 bases at J, with 11 bases between the two ends. Germline V gene sequence: CDR1 MNHEY, CDR2 SVGEGT. The CDR3 protein is CASSWTEGNSPLHF. CDR3 nucleotides: TGTGCCAGCAGTTGGACAGAAGGGAATTCACCCCTCCACTTT.

In DNA, the CDR3 is TGTGCCAGCAGCCCCCTACAGGGAACCGGGGAGCTGTTTTTT. This translates into CASSPLQGTGELFF. The chain is built from TRBV5-4 and TRBJ2-2, with D maybe TRBD1 (6 bases). V dropped 4 bases and J dropped 5 bases, with 12 bases sitting between them. This CDR3 has 14 amino acids. CDR1 SGHNT and CDR2 YYREEE come from the germline V gene (reference sequence). The complete variable domain, with remaining parts taken from reference TRBV5-4 and TRBJ2-2, reads ETGVTQSPTHLIKTRGQQVTLRCSSQSGHNTVSWYQQALGQGPQFIFQYYREEENGRGNFPPRFSGLQFPNYSSELNVNALELDDSALYLCASSPLQGTGELFFGEGSRLTVL.

The rearrangement links TRBV19 to TRBJ1-4; D not certain. CDR1 and CDR2 (germline): LNHDA, SQIVND (reference sequence). V lost 0 bases and J lost 2, with 7 bases in between. The CDR3 is 15 amino acids. CDR3 protein: CASSIDQRTNEKLFF. DNA for the CDR3: TGTGCCAGTAGTATAGATCAGAGGACTAATGAAAAACTGTTTTTT.

This clone was picked up one time. The V and J genes are TRBV5-1 and TRBJ2-3; 8 nucleotides line up with TRBD1. Germline loops: CDR1 SGHRS, CDR2 YFSETQ. J lost 2 bases, V lost 2 bases, and 7 bases had no gene match. The CDR3 consists of 16 residues. The CDR3 DNA sequence: TGCGCCAGCAGCTTACTCGGGACAGGTGCCACAGATACGCAGTATTTT. The encoded protein is CASSLLGTGATDTQYF.

The gene calls are TRBV5-6 and TRBJ1-1; D is unclear. CDR3 length: 14 residues. CDR1 and CDR2 from the germline V gene are SGHDT and YYEEEE. Deletions cut 7 bases from V and 1 base from J, with 14 bases between. CDR3 sequence: CASHGPRWNTEAFF. The CDR3 nucleotides read TGTGCCAGCCATGGCCCCCGATGGAACACTGAAGCTTTCTTT.

The rearrangement uses TRBV27 and TRBJ2-1, with TRBD2 matching 9 bases. The germline V gene has CDR1 MNHEY and CDR2 SMNVEV (reference sequence). The CDR3 runs to 16 residues. V lost 5 bases, J lost 0 bases, and 5 bases stayed unmatched. CDR3 sequence (DNA): TGTGCCAGCAGTCCAGCTAGCGGGATCTCCTACAATGAGCAGTTCTTC. Translated, it gives CASSPASGISYNEQFF.